The T cell receptor beta chain under discussion was sequenced for a study of CD8 T cells in ankylosing spondylitis. Regarding the study as a whole: Clones linked to the disease showed a CD8+ phenotype. They occurred at relatively low frequencies in peripheral blood. Disease-linked clones reportedly concentrated significantly in matched ankylosing spondylitis synovial fluid.

This CDR3 contains 14 residues. Trimming shortened V by 0 bases and J by 5 bases, and 8 bases separated the two germline ends. CDR1 is KGHSY and CDR2 is FQNENV in the germline V gene. MiXCR, applied by TCRdb to the 5' RACE reads, yields one record per CDR3 protein. The sample yields 150,000 to 200,000 distinct CDR3 sequences, around a third seen once. This clonotype has a handful of counts. As yet, its antigen is unknown. The receptor was derived from a male donor with ankylosing spondylitis. The sequenced sample was synovial fluid, either unsorted or a sorted T cell fraction (not recorded which). The gene calls are TRBV16 and TRBJ1-5; D is unresolved. CDR3 in DNA: TGTGCCAGCAGCCAATCCCGAGGCGATCAGCCCCAGCATTTT. Its translation: CASSQSRGDQPQHF.